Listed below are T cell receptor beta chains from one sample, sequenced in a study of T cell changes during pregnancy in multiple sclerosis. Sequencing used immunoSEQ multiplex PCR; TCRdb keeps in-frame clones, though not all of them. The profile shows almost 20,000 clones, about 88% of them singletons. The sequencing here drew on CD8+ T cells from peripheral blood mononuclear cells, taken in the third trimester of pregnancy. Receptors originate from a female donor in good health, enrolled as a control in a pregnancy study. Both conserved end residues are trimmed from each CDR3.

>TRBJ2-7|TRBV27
ASSPYQTSGNFPSYEQY
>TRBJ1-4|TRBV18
ASSPATGLPNEKLF
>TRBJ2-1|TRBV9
ASSPEAGGSYNEQF
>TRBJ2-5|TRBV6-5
ASSYGAGGTQY
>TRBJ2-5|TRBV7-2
ASSHRDQQETQY
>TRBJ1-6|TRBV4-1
ASSPQEESPLH
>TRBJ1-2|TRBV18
ASSGWDRSYGYT
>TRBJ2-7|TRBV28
ASSHPDGGPVPSYEQY
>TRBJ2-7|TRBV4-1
ASSQQPGQAGYEQY
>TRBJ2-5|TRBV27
ASSPTGTSGSETQY
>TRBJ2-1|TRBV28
ASGPGGSYNEQF
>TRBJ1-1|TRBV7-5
ARTFGSGAF
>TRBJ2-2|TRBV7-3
ASRISGSTGGLF
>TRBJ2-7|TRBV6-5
ASSYLGAHEQY
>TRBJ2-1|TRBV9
ASSVGAEQF
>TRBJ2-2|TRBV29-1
SVVLASSNTGELF
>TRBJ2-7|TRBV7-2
ASSFDSTYEQY
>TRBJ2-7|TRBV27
ASQRTVSLGTYEQY
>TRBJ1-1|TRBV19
ASRVGGSNTEAF
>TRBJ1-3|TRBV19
ASSIGAPGTGNTIY
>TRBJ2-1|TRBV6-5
ASTMAAFGYNEQF
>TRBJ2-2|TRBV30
VLGEDSTGELF
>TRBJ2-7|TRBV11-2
ASSLGGQAGGLDEQY
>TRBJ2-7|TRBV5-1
ATKSDSSYEQY
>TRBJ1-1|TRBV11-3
ASSQGGAAEAF
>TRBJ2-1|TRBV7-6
ASSLEGGRKYNEQF
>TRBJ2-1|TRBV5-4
ASSLGRVVYNEQF
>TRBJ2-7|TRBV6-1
ASSESSSKVGEQY
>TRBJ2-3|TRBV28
ASSPWNRGSTDTQY